This entry concerns a single T cell receptor beta chain. Its specificity is unknown. 60 Vbeta and 13 Jbeta primers were used in PCR. Profiling relied on immunoSEQ multiplex PCR, and the TCRdb table lists in-frame clones only, not all of them. The table records over 120,000 clones, more than 70% of them present only once. These data are taken from a study of cytomegalovirus exposure and HLA in healthy donors. Whole-study findings and limits: TCR beta V- and J-gene trimming was later associated with a missense DCLRE1C variant. Common viral pathogens were later found to be apparently linked to several of the most significant clusters. In a later analysis, TCR association rates varied by HLA locus: DRB1 most, HLA-C fewest. Later, an analysis showed that TCR beta chains associated with HLA were more clonally expanded than others that were equally common.

The receptor was isolated from a man in his fifties or sixties in good health and CMV-seronegative. The material sequenced was PBMCs.

The CDR3 DNA is TGCAGCGTTAGTTTCGTTCGAACAGATGGCTACACCTTC. It codes for CSVSFVRTDGYTF. The chain links TRBV29-1 to TRBJ1-2, with no clear D. Germline V gene sequence: CDR1 SQVTM, CDR2 ANQGSEA. Trimming removed 5 bases from V and 6 bases from J, with 16 bases in between. The CDR3 runs 13 residues.